The 15 T cell receptor beta chains reported below all come from one sample, sequenced in a study of blood T cell repertoires in COVID-19. Assay: immunoSEQ multiplex PCR; the TCRdb copy retains only in-frame clones and omits some. Among 150,000 or so clones, around 83% were seen once, and the ten largest hold roughly 13%. The sample comprised peripheral blood. These receptors all come from a man in his 70s who had recovered from COVID-19.

The chain links TRBV5-4 to TRBJ2-7; tentative D call: TRBD2 (6 bases). V lost 3 bases and J lost 7, with 17 bases in between. CDR1 is SGHNT and CDR2 is YYREEE in the germline V gene (reference sequence). The length of the CDR3 is 14 residues. The CDR3 spells CASSSAGGTVEQYF. The DNA for the CDR3 is TGTGCCAGCAGCTCCGCGGGCGGGACGGTTGAGCAGTACTTC.

The chain joins TRBV10-3 to TRBJ2-3, with TRBD1 as a possible D gene (5 bases). The V gene lost 4 bases and the J gene lost 0 bases, with 17 bases spanning the gap. This CDR3 has 17 amino acids. Germline V gene data show CDR1 as ENHRY and CDR2 as SYGVKD. This chain's CDR3 is CAISAELGARSTDTQYF. The DNA for the CDR3 is TGTGCCATCAGTGCGGAGTTAGGGGCGAGGAGCACAGATACGCAGTATTTT.

Concerning this clone: An end of the junction does not agree with germline; a read error may underlie this. The sample has other DNA sequences that encode this CDR3 too. This chain joins TRBV5-1 and TRBJ2-7, with TRBD1 as a possible D gene (6 bases). Germline lookup yields CDR1 SGHRS and CDR2 YFSETQ. The CDR3 runs to 16 residues. The CDR3 DNA reads TGCGCCAGCAGTTTGGCAGAGACAGGAGTCGCGAACGAGCAGTACTTC. It specifies CASSLAETGVANEQYF.

This clone appeared once. The genes are TRBV7-3 and TRBJ2-1; 7 bases fit TRBD2. V was pared by 4 bases and J by 8 bases, with 11 bases of the junction left unmatched. CDR1 is SGHTA and CDR2 is FQGTGA in the germline V gene. The CDR3 runs to 15 residues. The CDR3 region is CASSSVTGGNDEQFF. The CDR3 bases are TGTGCCAGCAGCTCCGTAACGGGAGGAAATGATGAGCAGTTCTTC.

V is TRBV27 and J is TRBJ1-5; D is ambiguous. Germline V CDR1 and CDR2: MNHEY, SMNVEV (reference sequence). Trimming removed 8 bases at V and 0 bases at J, with 11 bases between. The CDR3 is made up of 14 amino acids. CDR3 nucleotides: TGTGCCAGCCGGACGGGGTATAGCAATCAGCCCCAGCATTTT. It yields the protein CASRTGYSNQPQHF.

The chain couples TRBV4-1 to TRBJ2-2; 8 bases agree with TRBD1. From germline, CDR1 is MGHRA and CDR2 YSYEKL. This CDR3 comprises 16 residues. The J segment lost 6 bases and the V segment lost 1 base, leaving 7 bases of the junction unmatched. In DNA form, the CDR3 reads TGCGCCAGCAGCCAAGGCGGACAGGGTAACTCCGGGGAGCTGTTTTTT. As protein: CASSQGGQGNSGELFF.

This clone has a single count. The chain is built from TRBV5-4 and TRBJ1-2, with a weak D call TRBD1 (6 bases). This CDR3 spans 13 amino acids. Germline-derived CDR1 and CDR2 are SGHNT and YYREEE (reference sequence). Between the trimmed V and J ends, which lost 4 bases and 2 bases, there was a span of 9 bases. CDR3 in amino acids: CASSQTGNYGYTF. In DNA form, the CDR3 reads TGTGCCAGCAGCCAGACAGGAAACTATGGCTACACCTTC.

The chain employs TRBV18 and TRBJ2-3; the match to TRBD1 covers 9 bases. The CDR3 is 16 amino acids. The germline V gene encodes CDR1 KGHSH and CDR2 LQKENI. The V and J ends lost 0 bases and 3 bases, in that order; junction bases with no gene match: 4. CDR3 in DNA: TGTGCCAGCTCACCACCTCTCGGACAGGGGACAGATACGCAGTATTTT. Protein sequence: CASSPPLGQGTDTQYF.

CDR3 coding DNA: TGTGCCAGCAGTCTAGCGGTCTCCTACGAGCAGTACTTC. It specifies CASSLAVSYEQYF. This chain connects TRBV6-5 to TRBJ2-7; 7 nucleotides align to TRBD2. The CDR3 is made up of 13 amino acids. Trimming cost V 5 bases and J 0 bases; bases outside gene matches: 1. Looked up from germline, CDR1 is MNHEY and CDR2 is SVGAGI.

The V call is TRBV28, the J call TRBJ2-2; the D gene is possibly TRBD2 (6 bases). This CDR3 has 16 residues. The V end lost 6 bases, the J end lost 4 bases, and 18 bases lay between the germline ends. Germline V gene data show CDR1 as MDHEN and CDR2 as SYDVKM. This CDR3 is CASSHDRGEPTGELFF. The CDR3 DNA sequence: TGTGCCAGCAGCCACGACCGCGGGGAACCCACCGGGGAGCTGTTTTTT.

The chain joins TRBV5-4 to TRBJ2-3, with D perhaps TRBD1 (7 bases). The germline CDR1 and CDR2 sequences are SGHNT and YYREEE (reference sequence). Trimming cost V 4 bases and J 0 bases, with 21 bases left between them. CDR3 length equals 18 residues. CDR3 bases: TGTGCCAGCAGCCCAGGGGGACTGGCTCAATTCAGCACAGATACGCAGTATTTT. Translation gives CASSPGGLAQFSTDTQYF.

This clone was counted a few times. The chain has TRBV20-1 and TRBJ1-2; no clear D gene. The V end was cut by 5 bases, the J end by 3 bases, with 7 bases between. Germline CDR1 reads DFQATT; CDR2 reads SNEGSKA (reference sequence). The CDR3 length is 11 residues. This CDR3 is CSAWTDYGYTF. The CDR3 DNA sequence: TGCAGTGCTTGGACTGACTATGGCTACACCTTC.

The chain recombines TRBV6-1 with TRBJ1-2, with D unresolved. CDR3 size: 13 residues. Trimming left V 2 bases short and J 3 bases short, with 7 bases between. CDR1 MNHNS and CDR2 SASEGT come from the germline V gene. CDR3 DNA: TGTGCCAGCAGTGAATCGCGGTACTATGGCTACACCTTC. This sequence encodes CASSESRYYGYTF.

The rearrangement uses TRBV3-1 (or the pseudogene TRBV3-2) and TRBJ2-1; 8 bases fit TRBD2. This CDR3 is 15 amino acids long. Germline trimming cut 4 bases from V and 6 bases from J; bases unmatched to any gene: 8. The germline V gene encodes CDR1 LGHDT and CDR2 YNNKEL (reference sequence). The CDR3 bases are TGTGCCAGCAGCCCCGTTTCGGCGGGAGGCAATGAGCAGTTCTTC. Translating gives CASSPVSAGGNEQFF.

The J gene is TRBJ2-2, the V gene TRBV7-9; 7 bases agree with TRBD1. CDR1 and CDR2 (germline): SEHNR, FQNEAQ (reference sequence). This CDR3 contains 14 residues. V shed 5 bases and J 5 bases; nucleotides not matched to a gene: 5. CDR3 in amino acids: CASSAQGLTGELFF. The CDR3 region has the DNA TGTGCCAGCAGCGCACAGGGGCTAACCGGGGAGCTGTTTTTT. Using reference TRBV7-9 and TRBJ2-2 for the parts outside the CDR3, the full variable domain is DTGVSQNPRHKITKRGQNVTFRCDPISEHNRLYWYRQTLGQGPEFLTYFQNEAQLEKSRLLSDRFSAERPKGSFSTLEIQRTEQGDSAMYLCASSAQGLTGELFFGEGSRLTVL.